Each of the 13 T cell receptor beta chains below was sequenced from the same sample in a study of blood T cell repertoires in COVID-19 (dated by TCRdb to about 2020). The library was generated by the immunoSEQ multiplex PCR assay. The source is immuneACCESS, and TCRdb retained only in-frame sequences with V and J called. Part of the clones is not carried over; for the studies checked, unresolved V genes explain less than half of this, and the remainder is unexplained. The sample has just over 250,000 clones on record, 80% to 90% of them singletons. 10% of the sample rests with the top ten. The material sequenced was peripheral blood. The receptors come from a woman in her 70s with COVID-19, enrolled during active disease.

The rearrangement joins TRBV7-9 to TRBJ1-4; a possible D gene is TRBD1 (6 bases). Per the germline V gene, CDR1 is SEHNR and CDR2 is FQNEAQ (reference sequence). Deletions cut 4 bases from V and 7 bases from J, with 19 bases between. The CDR3 is 16 residues long. CDR3 protein: CASSSGRGAPSEKLFF. For the CDR3, the DNA is TGTGCCAGCAGCTCCGGGCGGGGGGCGCCGAGTGAAAAACTGTTTTTT.

The V call is TRBV9, the J call TRBJ2-4; no firm D call. Germline CDR1 and CDR2: SGDLS and YYNGEE. The germline V and J ends were trimmed by 0 bases and 0 bases, with 4 bases remaining between them. The CDR3 is 14 amino acids. CDR3 DNA: TGTGCCAGCAGCGTAGTACTAGCCAAAAACATTCAGTACTTC. Its protein is CASSVVLAKNIQYF.

The chain has TRBV2 and TRBJ2-1; TRBD2 aligns across 12 bases. The germline V gene encodes CDR1 SNHLY and CDR2 FYNNEI. The CDR3 has 17 residues. V lost 7 bases to trimming and J lost 7 bases; unmatched junction nucleotides: 14. The CDR3 loop reads CASTRSLAGGPANEQFF. The CDR3, as DNA: TGTGCCAGCACCCGATCCCTAGCGGGAGGGCCCGCGAATGAGCAGTTCTTC.

The V call is TRBV28, the J call TRBJ2-7; TRBD1 is a possible D gene (5 bases). The CDR3 consists of 11 residues. Germline CDR1 MDHEN, CDR2 SYDVKM. CDR3 protein: CGAQDLYEQYF. For the CDR3, the DNA is TGTGGGGCACAGGACCTCTACGAGCAGTACTTC.

The J gene is TRBJ1-2, the V gene TRBV20-1; possibly TRBD1 for D (6 bases). There are 11 residues in the CDR3. The germline V gene has CDR1 DFQATT and CDR2 SNEGSKA (reference sequence). DNA of the CDR3: TGCAGGGCCACCTGGCAGGGGTACAGCACCTTC. The encoded protein is CRATWQGYSTF.

This clone has a single count. This chain connects TRBV5-1 to TRBJ2-5; 10 positions agree with TRBD2. The CDR3 extends over 15 amino acids. Trimming cost V 4 bases and J 5 bases; bases outside gene matches: 8. The germline gives CDR1 SGHRS, CDR2 YFSETQ. CDR3 nucleotide sequence: TGCGCCAGCAGCCTCAGCGGGAGGGCCGATGAGACCCAGTACTTC. Protein product: CASSLSGRADETQYF.

This rearrangement joins TRBV9 to TRBJ2-3; possibly TRBD1 for D (6 bases). CDR1 is SGDLS, CDR2 YYNGEE, per germline. The CDR3 is 15 residues long. V lost 3 bases, J lost 2 bases, and 13 bases lay in between. The CDR3 sequence: CASSAQGIYTDTQYF. CDR3 DNA: TGTGCCAGCAGCGCCCAGGGGATATACACAGATACGCAGTATTTT. The variable domain in full, with the rest retrieved from reference TRBV9 and TRBJ2-3, is DSGVTQTPKHLITATGQRVTLRCSPRSGDLSVYWYQQSLDQGLQFLIQYYNGEERAKGNILERFSAQQFPDLHSELNLSSLELGDSALYFCASSAQGIYTDTQYFGPGTRLTVL.

The genes are TRBV18 and TRBJ2-5, with TRBD2 identical over 13 bases. The CDR3 runs 18 residues. Germline trimming cut 0 bases from V and 2 bases from J; bases unmatched to any gene: 6. The germline gives CDR1 KGHSH, CDR2 LQKENI. The CDR3 bases are TGTGCCAGCTCACCACCAGGACTAGCGGGAGTGGGGCAAGAGACCCAGTACTTC. Residues: CASSPPGLAGVGQETQYF.

The chain recombines TRBV28 with TRBJ1-5; D gene ambiguous. Germline V gene data show CDR1 as MDHEN and CDR2 as SYDVKM. The CDR3 totals 15 residues. Trimming cost V 1 base and J 5 bases, with 12 bases left between them. The CDR3 DNA follows: TGTGCCAGCAGTTTATTAGTCGGGAACCATCAGCCCCAGCATTTT. Its protein product is CASSLLVGNHQPQHF.

This rearrangement joins TRBV5-1 to TRBJ1-1; D gene uncertain. The CDR3 length is 14 residues. Per the germline V gene, CDR1 is SGHRS and CDR2 is YFSETQ. Trimming removed 2 bases from V and 6 bases from J, with 14 bases in between. The CDR3 sequence is CASSFKTASAEAFF. CDR3 nucleotides: TGCGCCAGCAGCTTTAAAACAGCTTCCGCTGAAGCTTTCTTT.

The chain couples TRBV7-6 to TRBJ2-3; TRBD2 agrees at 13 bases. Trimming cost V 6 bases and J 5 bases; bases outside gene matches: 5. The CDR3 has 15 amino acids. The germline CDR1 and CDR2 sequences are SGHVS and FNYEAQ. This chain's CDR3 is CASRPRLAGGDTQYF. DNA for the CDR3: TGTGCCAGCAGGCCTAGACTAGCGGGAGGAGATACGCAGTATTTT.

The chain joins TRBV2 to TRBJ2-7, with 9 nucleotides matching TRBD2. The germline gives CDR1 SNHLY, CDR2 FYNNEI. The CDR3 extends over 13 amino acids. Unmatched junction bases numbered 5, after V lost 7 bases and J lost 4 bases. The CDR3 spells CASTVREGYEQYF. CDR3 nucleotide sequence: TGTGCCAGCACGGTGCGGGAGGGTTACGAGCAGTACTTC.

This clone was observed a handful of times. The J gene is TRBJ1-5, the V gene TRBV6-2 or TRBV6-3; TRBD1 agrees at 7 bases. This CDR3 contains 17 residues. Germline CDR1 MNHEY, CDR2 SVGEGT. Trimming removed 0 bases from V and 4 bases from J; junction bases left unmatched: 9. CDR3 loop: CASSYSKSGTANQPQHF. The CDR3 DNA follows: TGTGCCAGCAGTTACTCGAAGTCCGGGACAGCTAATCAGCCCCAGCATTTT.